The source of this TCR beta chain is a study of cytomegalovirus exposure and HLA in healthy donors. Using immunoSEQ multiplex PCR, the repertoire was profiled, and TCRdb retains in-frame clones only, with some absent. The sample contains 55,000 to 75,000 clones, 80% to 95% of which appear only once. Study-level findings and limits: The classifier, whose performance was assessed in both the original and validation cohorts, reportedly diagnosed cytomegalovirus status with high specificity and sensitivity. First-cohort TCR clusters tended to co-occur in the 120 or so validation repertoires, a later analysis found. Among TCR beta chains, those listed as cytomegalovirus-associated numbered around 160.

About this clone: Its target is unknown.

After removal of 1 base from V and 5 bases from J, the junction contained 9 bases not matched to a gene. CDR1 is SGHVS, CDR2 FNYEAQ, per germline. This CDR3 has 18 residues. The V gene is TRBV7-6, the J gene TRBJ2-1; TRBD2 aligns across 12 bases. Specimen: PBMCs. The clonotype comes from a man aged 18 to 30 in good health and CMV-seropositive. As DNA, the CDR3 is TGTGCCAGCAGCTTAGACCCGACTAGCGGGAGATACAACAATGAGCAGTTCTTC. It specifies CASSLDPTSGRYNNEQFF.